The sequence of this T cell receptor (beta chain) was determined in a study of cytotoxic CD8 clonotypes in ibrutinib-treated CLL. As for this clone: At the DNA level, this CDR3 is encoded by other sequences in the same sample as well.

Clones were read by immunoSEQ multiplex PCR, and TCRdb kept only the in-frame ones, dropping some. The sample consists of roughly 13,000 clones, roughly 50% of them appearing once. CDR1 is SGHNT and CDR2 is YYREEE in the germline V gene (reference sequence). The CDR3 has 14 residues. V shed 4 bases and J 1 base; nucleotides not matched to a gene: 3. The genes are TRBV5-4 and TRBJ1-1, with 8 bases identical to TRBD1. The clonotype comes from a human donor with chronic lymphocytic leukemia. Source: PBMCs, taken at a roughly 25-month disease-progression time point, from a patient treated with ibrutinib. In nucleotides, the CDR3 is TGTGCCAGCAGCCTTGACAGGGGGAACACTGAAGCTTTCTTT. Translated: CASSLDRGNTEAFF.